A single sample is the source of the 13 T cell receptor beta chains below, sequenced in a study of T cells expressing NK-cell markers. TCRdb re-analyzed the 5' RACE reads; it lists each CDR3 protein once, without DNA. Recorded for this sample: some 460,000 distinct CDR3 sequences. Specimen: blood T cells: a sorted CD56 or NKG2C T cell subset, CD4+ or CD8+ T cells, or bulk PBMC T cells (not recorded which). Receptors were obtained from a woman between 50 and 59 years old in good health.

The chain joins TRBV12-3 or TRBV12-4 to TRBJ1-5; TCRdb calls TRBD1, which cannot be checked without DNA. CDR3 size: 14 residues. CDR3 protein: CASSRGQNGQPQHF.

The chain has TRBV6-5 and TRBJ1-5; the TCRdb call, TRBD1, lacks DNA for checking. The length of the CDR3 is 13 residues. Germline CDR1 reads MNHEY; CDR2 reads SVGAGI. The CDR3 spells CASSYSPDQPQHF.

The rearrangement links TRBV12-3 or TRBV12-4 to TRBJ2-3; TCRdb lists TRBD1, though no DNA is available to test this call. CDR3 length: 13 amino acids. The CDR3 loop is CASSGRGPDTQYF.

V is TRBV5-1 and J is TRBJ1-1. Per the germline V gene, CDR1 is SGHRS and CDR2 is YFSETQ. This CDR3 has 13 amino acids. CDR3: CASSFRGVAEAFF.

This chain joins TRBV11-2 and TRBJ2-5. The CDR3 is 15 residues long. Germline values: CDR1 SGHAT, CDR2 FQNNGV. The CDR3: CASSTLRAEQETQYF. Combining the CDR3 with reference TRBV11-2 and TRBJ2-5 gives the whole variable domain EAGVAQSPRYKIIEKRQSVAFWCNPISGHATLYWYQQILGQGPKLLIQFQNNGVVDDSQLPKDRFSAERLKGVDSTLKIQPAKLEDSAVYLCASSTLRAEQETQYFGPGTRLLVL.

This chain uses TRBV13 with TRBJ2-3; the TCRdb D gene call, TRBD1, has no DNA to confirm it. CDR1 and CDR2 (germline): PRHDT, FYEKMQ (reference sequence). This CDR3 spans 14 amino acids. The CDR3 sequence is CASSFQGISDTQYF.

The chain employs TRBV6-5 and TRBJ1-2; TCRdb proposes TRBD1, but this gene call is untestable without DNA. This CDR3 is built from 15 residues. Germline lookup yields CDR1 MNHEY and CDR2 SVGAGI. The CDR3 is CASAQGKSGNYGYTF.

J is TRBJ2-4 and V is TRBV5-6. This CDR3 has 13 amino acids. The germline gives CDR1 SGHDT, CDR2 YYEEEE. The CDR3 sequence is CASSLDGGNIQYF.

The chain is built from TRBV7-8 and TRBJ1-5. CDR1 is SGHVS and CDR2 is FQNEAQ in the germline V gene. This CDR3 is 13 amino acids long. The chain's CDR3 is CASSPSGLQPQHF.

The chain couples TRBV6-2 or TRBV6-3 to TRBJ2-1; as DNA is missing, the TRBD2 call by TCRdb cannot be tested. The CDR3 consists of 15 residues. CDR1 and CDR2 from the germline V gene are MNHEY and SVGEGT. The CDR3 sequence: CASSDGTSGRDEQFF.

This chain uses TRBV27 with TRBJ2-7; TCRdb selects TRBD2, and the lack of DNA leaves this call unchecked. Germline CDR1 and CDR2: MNHEY and SMNVEV (reference sequence). The length of the CDR3 is 16 residues. The CDR3 region is CASSTRLAGRNYEQYF.

The rearrangement links TRBV20-1 to TRBJ2-7; absent DNA, TCRdb's TRBD2 call cannot be checked. The CDR3 has 18 amino acids. CDR1 DFQATT and CDR2 SNEGSKA come from the germline V gene (reference sequence). The CDR3 is CSARDSGLAVAWGYEQYF.

V and J are TRBV6-5 and TRBJ1-6; without DNA, the TCRdb call of TRBD1 cannot be checked. This CDR3 comprises 14 residues. The V gene's germline CDR1 is MNHEY and CDR2 SVGAGI. This CDR3 reads CASRGLQENSPLHF.